This T cell receptor beta chain came from a study of control samples from healthy donors and cancer patients. This clone was recorded once. Clones were read by immunoSEQ multiplex PCR, and TCRdb kept only the in-frame ones, dropping some. This sample has 60,000 to 75,000 clones, with around 90% found just once. V was shortened by 9 bases and J by 0 bases, with 12 bases between the two germline ends. The CDR3 is 13 residues long. Germline V CDR1 and CDR2: LNHDA, SQIVND (reference sequence). The origin of this receptor is a man between 60 and 75 years old with colorectal cancer. This rearrangement joins TRBV19 to TRBJ2-7; a possible D gene is TRBD1 (6 bases). The sequenced sample was PBMCs. The CDR3 loop is CASSKGHSYEQYF. The CDR3 nucleotides read TGTGCCAGCTCAAAGGGACACTCCTACGAGCAGTACTTC.